The entry that follows covers one T cell receptor (beta chain) sequence. From the germline J gene comes the end of the CDR3, since the read stops 3 residues before it. The sample comes from a study of T cells in women clearing cervical HPV infection. The data were produced by immunoSEQ multiplex PCR, yet TCRdb's version contains in-frame clones alone and is incomplete. The sample totals some 20,000 clones. CDR1 MNHEY and CDR2 SVGEGT come from the germline V gene. The CDR3 totals 15 residues. Deletions cut 3 bases from V and 7 bases from J, with 16 bases between. V gene TRBV6-2 or TRBV6-3 combines with J gene TRBJ2-1, with D tentatively TRBD1 (7 bases). The sequence came from a woman between 18 and 70 years old with a cervical HPV16 infection that either progressed to CIN3+ or cleared (not recorded which). The sample taken for sequencing was blood buffy coat. The CDR3 here is CASSYQGGLGNEQFF. The part of the CDR3 DNA that was read is TGTGCCAGCAGTTATCAGGGGGGTCTTGGGAATGAG.